Listed below are T cell receptor beta chains from one sample, sequenced in a study of blood T cells in healthy people across ages. In TCRdb, the 5' RACE reads were re-called with MiXCR into one record per CDR3 protein. The repertoire holds about 500,000 distinct CDR3 sequences, approximately 25% seen once, with roughly 10% in the top ten. The sample was also linked to a second study, of T cells of mothers and their children.

Sequences were obtained from blood. Receptor source: a boy aged 5-17 years in good health. The CDR3 runs from the conserved cysteine through the conserved F or W. The size field is filled for only some rows; it gives once, few, many or a size class.

j_call v_call clone_size cdr3_aa
TRBJ2-5 TRBV5-1 . CASSLIKTGGETQYF
TRBJ2-7 TRBV6-1 . CASLRLGGQEQYF
TRBJ2-7 TRBV6-5 . CASSYGAGSPYEQYF
TRBJ2-7 TRBV7-9 few CASTPVHYPHEQYF
. TRBV24-1 . CATSDTVQQYF
TRBJ2-7 TRBV14 few CASSYRVQSDSGEQYF
TRBJ2-7 TRBV2 few CASSEDGQYYEQYF
TRBJ2-5 TRBV4-3 . CASSPYTKETQYF
TRBJ1-2 TRBV6-1 . CASSEALDYGYTF
TRBJ1-2 TRBV5-1 . CASSFKGAVNGYTF
TRBJ2-5 TRBV27 once CASSPLLRVETQYF
TRBJ1-4 TRBV6-6 . CATRIQGFQKLFF